These 23 T cell receptor beta chains were all obtained from the same sample, sequenced in a study of Graves' ophthalmopathy and Graves' hyperthyroidism. RNA transcripts provided the template for amplifying TCR beta CDR3 regions. RT-PCR was first run with HTBI primers, then multiplex PCR in a second round. TCRdb used MiXCR to reprocess the multiplex PCR reads, holding one entry per CDR3 protein. The repertoire holds about 740,000 distinct CDR3 sequences, with 35% to 50% as singletons. Source material: peripheral blood. The receptor set was obtained from an adult man with Graves' ophthalmopathy.

A note on this clonotype: Relative to the germline gene, one junction end is altered; a read error may explain this. This chain joins TRBV20-1 and TRBJ2-6, with a tentative D call TRBD1 (6 bases). Germline CDR1 DFQATT, CDR2 SNEGSKA (reference sequence). The CDR3 totals 19 residues. The CDR3 bases are TGCGGTGCTAGGGACCCTACAGGGACCGAGAGCTCTGGGGCCAACGTCCTGACTTTC. Amino acids: CGARDPTGTESSGANVLTF.

This chain uses TRBV5-6 with TRBJ2-7; 8 nucleotides align to TRBD1. The CDR3 length is 15 residues. The V and J ends lost 4 bases and 6 bases, in that order; junction bases with no gene match: 12. The germline gives CDR1 SGHDT, CDR2 YYEEEE. Written as DNA, the CDR3 is TGTGCCAGCAGCCAAGACAGGGGAGATCCCTGCGAGCAGTACTTC. Amino acid sequence: CASSQDRGDPCEQYF.

The V gene is TRBV25-1, the J gene TRBJ2-7, with D hard to call. In germline, CDR1 is MGHDK, CDR2 SYGVNS. Trimming removed 6 bases at V and 0 bases at J, with 12 bases between. The CDR3 is 14 amino acids. The CDR3 DNA is TGTGCCAGCAGCCCAACTTCGGCCTCCTACGAGCAGTACTTC. Translated, it gives CASSPTSASYEQYF.

In the case of this clonotype: Sequence at one end of the junction differs from germline and may be a read error. V is TRBV7-9 and J is TRBJ2-2; a weak D match, TRBD2 (5 bases). The CDR3 extends over 13 amino acids. The germline V gene has CDR1 SEHNR and CDR2 FQNEAQ (reference sequence). The CDR3 nucleotides are TGCGCCAGCAGCTTTGCGGGTGCCGGAGAGCTGTTTTTT. This translates into CASSFAGAGELFF.

In its sample, this clonotype was seen many times. V gene TRBV29-1 combines with J gene TRBJ1-1; D is possibly TRBD1 (5 bases). Trimming took off 2 bases at V and 6 bases at J, with 10 bases between the two ends. The CDR3 covers 12 residues. CDR1 and CDR2 from the germline V gene are SQVTM and ANQGSEA. DNA of the CDR3: TGCAGCGTTGAACCGGGGGTCGCTGAAGCTTTCTTT. As protein: CSVEPGVAEAFF.

The chain is built from TRBV20-1 and TRBJ2-7; 8 positions agree with TRBD2. With V trimmed by 5 bases and J by 2 bases, 5 bases remained unmatched. The CDR3 length is 13 residues. Germline CDR1 is DFQATT and CDR2 is SNEGSKA (reference sequence). This CDR3 reads CSARSGAAYEQYF. CDR3 DNA sequence: TGCAGTGCTCGTAGCGGGGCAGCCTACGAGCAGTACTTC.

Note on this clonotype: A much larger clonotype is one base distant, so this may be a read error. The chain uses TRBV7-9 and TRBJ2-7; TRBD2 is a possible D gene (6 bases). CDR3 length equals 13 residues. Germline-derived CDR1 and CDR2 are SEHNR and FQNEAQ (reference sequence). The CDR3 region is CARSRRVIDEQYF. The CDR3 DNA follows: TGTGCCCGCAGCCGGAGGGTAATCGACGAGCAGTACTTC.

The gene calls are TRBV20-1 and TRBJ2-7; possibly TRBD2 for D (7 bases). CDR1 is DFQATT and CDR2 is SNEGSKA in the germline V gene (reference sequence). CDR3 length: 17 amino acids. Between the trimmed V and J ends, which lost 3 bases and 2 bases, there was a span of 23 bases. CDR3 amino acids: CSARFRGRGVSAYEQYF. The CDR3 bases are TGCAGTGCTAGGTTTAGGGGGAGGGGTGTTTCGGCCTACGAGCAGTACTTC.

In its sample, this clonotype was seen a few times. The J gene is TRBJ1-4, the V gene TRBV15, with 7 bases aligning to TRBD1. Trimming at V came to 5 bases and at J to 4 bases, leaving 7 bases not matched to a gene. This CDR3 region has 15 residues. The germline V gene has CDR1 LNHNV and CDR2 YYDKDF (reference sequence). This chain's CDR3 is CATSSGGQINEKLFF. The CDR3 DNA reads TGTGCCACCAGCTCTGGGGGACAGATTAATGAAAAACTGTTTTTT.

The chain employs TRBV7-2 and TRBJ1-4, with 9 bases identical to TRBD1. Germline CDR1 and CDR2: SGHTA and FQGNSA. The CDR3 sequence is 14 residues long. J gave up 5 bases and V 6 bases, and 4 bases lay outside the gene matches. The CDR3 coding sequence is TGTGCCAGCAGGGGGACAGGGCTAAATGAAAAACTGTTTTTT. Translating gives CASRGTGLNEKLFF.

This clonotype showed up many times. This sequence joins TRBV20-1 and TRBJ1-2; 8 nucleotides match TRBD1. Germline CDR1 and CDR2: DFQATT and SNEGSKA (reference sequence). V lost 4 bases to trimming and J lost 7 bases; unmatched junction nucleotides: 8. The CDR3 spans 13 residues. CDR3 protein: CSATKQGAGGYTF. Here the CDR3 DNA reads TGCAGTGCTACTAAGCAGGGGGCTGGTGGCTACACCTTC.

This chain joins TRBV14 and TRBJ2-6, with 11 bases that match TRBD1. This CDR3 has 17 residues. The germline CDR1 and CDR2 sequences are SGHDN and FVKESK. The junction had 6 bases not matched to a gene; V was cut back by 3 bases and J by 5 bases. The CDR3 bases are TGTGCCAGCAGCCAGGGACAGGGGGGACGGAGGGCCAACGTCCTGACTTTC. Residues: CASSQGQGGRRANVLTF. The full variable domain, rest sourced from reference TRBV14 and TRBJ2-6, is EAGVTQFPSHSVIEKGQTVTLRCDPISGHDNLYWYRRVMGKEIKFLLHFVKESKQDESGMPNNRFLAERTGGTYSTLKVQPAELEDSGVYFCASSQGQGGRRANVLTFGAGSRLTVL.

This clonotype appeared a few times. This sequence joins TRBV5-1 and TRBJ1-2; a possible D gene is TRBD1 (6 bases). Germline lookup yields CDR1 SGHRS and CDR2 YFSETQ. V was cut by 0 bases and J by 3 bases, with 9 bases left in between. The CDR3 loop spans 14 amino acids. This CDR3 reads CASSLEGGDYGYTF. CDR3 in DNA: TGCGCCAGCAGCTTGGAAGGGGGGGACTATGGCTACACCTTC.

This clonotype occurred a few times. The gene calls are TRBV2 and TRBJ1-2; tentative D call: TRBD1 (5 bases). Per germline, CDR1 SNHLY and CDR2 FYNNEI. Trimming took 8 bases from V and 8 from J, leaving 18 bases between them. The CDR3 sequence is 13 residues long. CDR3 residues: CASSPSNRGGYTF. As DNA, the CDR3 is TGTGCCAGCTCACCCTCAAATAGGGGCGGCTACACCTTC.

The chain uses TRBV3-1 and TRBJ1-2; D gene ambiguous. V was cut by 6 bases and J by 4 bases, with 9 bases left in between. The CDR3 is 12 residues long. Germline V gives CDR1 LGHDT, CDR2 YNNKEL (reference sequence). The CDR3 DNA follows: TGTGCCAGCAGAGGCAGCCCCTATGGCTACACCTTC. This encodes CASRGSPYGYTF.

A few counts support this clonotype. A clone one base away is much larger, so this may be a read error. The CDR3 sequence is CSVRTGSAYEQYF. For the CDR3, the DNA is TGCAGCGTTCGGACAGGGTCCGCCTACGAGCAGTACTTC. The chain carries TRBV29-1 and TRBJ2-7; 8 bases agree with TRBD1. The J segment lost 2 bases and the V segment lost 5 bases, leaving 5 bases of the junction unmatched. CDR3 size: 13 residues. Germline V CDR1 and CDR2: SQVTM, ANQGSEA.

This clonotype was seen repeatedly, ten times or more. V usage is TRBV7-2 and J usage is TRBJ1-2; 7 nucleotides agree with TRBD1. The V gene's germline CDR1 is SGHTA and CDR2 FQGNSA. V lost 5 bases and J lost 8; bases outside the gene matches: 11. This CDR3 spans 14 amino acids. CDR3 DNA: TGTGCCAGCAGCACTCGGACAGGAGGGGGGGGCTACACCTTC. Translating it yields CASSTRTGGGGYTF.

Many counts were recorded for this clonotype. This sequence joins TRBV10-2 and TRBJ2-7, with 7 bases fitting TRBD2. CDR3 length: 14 residues. V lost 7 bases and J lost 4; bases outside the gene matches: 10. Germline V gives CDR1 WSHSY, CDR2 SAAADI. Here the CDR3 DNA reads TGCGCCAGCACGGCAGGGCGGGGGAGTTACGAGCAGTACTTC. It yields the protein CASTAGRGSYEQYF.

The J gene is TRBJ2-5, the V gene TRBV12-3 or TRBV12-4; TRBD2 aligns across 7 bases. The CDR3 sequence is 18 residues long. Unmatched junction bases numbered 17, after V lost 3 bases and J lost 4 bases. CDR3 sequence (DNA): TGTGCCAGCAGTTTGTTTGGCAGGGAGGGGTCCGGTCGAGAGACCCAGTACTTC. Encoded protein: CASSLFGREGSGRETQYF.

This clonotype was observed a single time. This chain links TRBV24-1 with TRBJ1-5; possibly TRBD1 for D (5 bases). Trimming took off 3 bases at V and 7 bases at J, with 9 bases between the two ends. The CDR3 extends over 13 amino acids. The V gene's germline CDR1 is KGHDR and CDR2 SFDVKD. DNA of the CDR3: TGTGCCACCAGTGATGGGGCATGGCAGCCCCAGCATTTT. Its translation is CATSDGAWQPQHF.

The chain is built from TRBV19 and TRBJ1-5, with D maybe TRBD1 (6 bases). This CDR3 spans 15 amino acids. CDR1 is LNHDA, CDR2 SQIVND, per germline (reference sequence). The germline V and J ends were trimmed by 1 base and 4 bases, with 11 bases remaining between them. The CDR3 nucleotides are TGTGCCAGTAGTATAGTACAGGGACCGAATCAGCCCCAGCATTTT. Protein product: CASSIVQGPNQPQHF.

In its sample, this clonotype was seen a few times. One end of the junction is discordant with germline, which a read error may explain. The gene calls are TRBV10-3 and TRBJ2-7; perhaps TRBD1 as D (6 bases). This CDR3 has 14 amino acids. Germline V CDR1 and CDR2: ENHRY, SYGVKD. The CDR3 nucleotides are TGTGCCAGCAGTCGGCAGGGGATAACCTACGAGCAGTACTTC. Amino acids: CASSRQGITYEQYF.

This clonotype was picked up a small number of times. V and J are TRBV2 and TRBJ2-5; D gene ambiguous. This CDR3 comprises 13 residues. Trimming removed 6 bases at V and 1 base at J, with 9 bases between. Germline loops: CDR1 SNHLY, CDR2 FYNNEI. This CDR3 is CASRPDFQETQYF. The CDR3 DNA reads as TGTGCCAGCAGGCCTGACTTCCAAGAGACCCAGTACTTC.